The entry that follows covers one T cell receptor (beta chain) sequence. This sample stems from a study of blood T cell repertoires in COVID-19. About the research overall: COVID-19 samples from acute and convalescent phases originated in the United States, Italy and Spain. Sources were T cells, B-cell-depleted T cells, or PBMCs; the material itself was cDNA or gDNA.

In the original workflow: By means of reference gene primer amplification, nucleated cell counts were estimated. The assay was immunoSEQ multiplex PCR, and TCRdb's table has in-frame clones only and misses some. V, J and clone size are those of that table, while D and trimming were read from the DNA. The repertoire holds about 61,000 clones, with around 77% as singletons. The germline CDR1 and CDR2 sequences are MRHNA and SNTAGT. The CDR3 contains 20 residues. The ends were cut back, 4 bases at V and 3 bases at J, with 31 bases in the middle. The V and J genes are TRBV6-4 and TRBJ2-7; D may be TRBD2 (6 bases). This receptor was identified in an elderly man with active or convalescent COVID-19. The specimen sequenced was peripheral blood. The CDR3 bases are TGTGCCAGCAGTGCACTCAATCAATACTCGCGGGACGGTCGATTCTACGAGCAGTACTTC. The encoded protein is CASSALNQYSRDGRFYEQYF.